This T cell receptor beta chain was sequenced in a study of shared T cell receptors in the human thymus. Method: immunoSEQ multiplex PCR; TCRdb's copy keeps in-frame clones and lacks some. The sample lists roughly 550,000 clones, approximately 80% occurring once. The CDR3 spans 16 residues. From germline, CDR1 is MNHNS and CDR2 SASEGT. V dropped 2 bases and J dropped 0 bases, with 11 bases sitting between them. This clone was observed once. This same sample was also part of a study on human thymus T cells. Per that study: Resections from corrective heart surgery provided thymus tissue. Thymic and blood repertoires appeared to carry a bias in their V and J gene usage.

This chain joins TRBV6-1 and TRBJ1-3; D is ambiguous. This TCR was sampled from a boy under three years old with a congenital heart defect. The sequencing sample was made of thymocytes. CDR3 in DNA: TGTGCCAGCAGTGAATTCGGACTGTTCTCTGGAAACACCATATATTTT. This gives the protein CASSEFGLFSGNTIYF.